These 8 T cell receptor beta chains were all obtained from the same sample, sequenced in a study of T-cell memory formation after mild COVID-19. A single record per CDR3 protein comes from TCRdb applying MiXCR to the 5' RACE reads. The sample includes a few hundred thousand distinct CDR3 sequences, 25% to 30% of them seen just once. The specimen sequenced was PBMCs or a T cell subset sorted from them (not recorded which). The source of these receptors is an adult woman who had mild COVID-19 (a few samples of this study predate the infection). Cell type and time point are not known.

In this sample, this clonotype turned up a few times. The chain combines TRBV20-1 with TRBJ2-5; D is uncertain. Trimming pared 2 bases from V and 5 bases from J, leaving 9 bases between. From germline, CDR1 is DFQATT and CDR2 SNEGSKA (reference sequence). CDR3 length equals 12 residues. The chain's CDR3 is CSARSQLETQYF. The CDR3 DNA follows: TGCAGTGCTAGATCTCAGCTGGAGACCCAGTACTTC.

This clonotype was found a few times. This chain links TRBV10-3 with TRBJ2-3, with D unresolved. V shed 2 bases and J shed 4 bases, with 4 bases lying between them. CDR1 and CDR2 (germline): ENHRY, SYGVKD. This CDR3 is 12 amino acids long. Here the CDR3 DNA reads TGTGCCATCAGTGAGACCTCAGATACGCAGTATTTT. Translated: CAISETSDTQYF.

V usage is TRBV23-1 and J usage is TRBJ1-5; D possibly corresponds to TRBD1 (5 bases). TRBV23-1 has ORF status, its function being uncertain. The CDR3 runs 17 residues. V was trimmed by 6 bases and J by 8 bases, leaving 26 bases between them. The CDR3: CASSQTSGTVFPKPQHF. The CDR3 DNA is TGCGCCAGCAGCCAGACATCCGGGACGGTCTTTCCAAAGCCCCAGCATTTT.

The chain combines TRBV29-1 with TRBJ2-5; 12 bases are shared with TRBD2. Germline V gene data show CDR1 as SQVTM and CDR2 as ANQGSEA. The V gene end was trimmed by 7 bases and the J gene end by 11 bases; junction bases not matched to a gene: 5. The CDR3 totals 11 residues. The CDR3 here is CSGTSGASQYF. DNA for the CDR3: TGCAGCGGGACTAGCGGGGCCTCTCAGTACTTC.

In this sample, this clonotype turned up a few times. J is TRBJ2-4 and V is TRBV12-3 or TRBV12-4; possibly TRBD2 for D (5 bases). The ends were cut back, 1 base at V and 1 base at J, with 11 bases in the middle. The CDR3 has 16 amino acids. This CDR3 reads CASSLVVGDAKNIQYF. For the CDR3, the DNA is TGTGCCAGCAGTTTAGTGGTGGGAGATGCCAAAAACATTCAGTACTTC.

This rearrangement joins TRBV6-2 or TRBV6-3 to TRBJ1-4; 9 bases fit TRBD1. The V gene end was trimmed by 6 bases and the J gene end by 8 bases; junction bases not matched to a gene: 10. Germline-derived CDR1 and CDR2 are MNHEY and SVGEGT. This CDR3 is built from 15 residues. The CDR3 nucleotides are TGTGCCAGCAGACGGCCGGGACAGGGACAGGAAAAACTGTTTTTT. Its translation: CASRRPGQGQEKLFF.

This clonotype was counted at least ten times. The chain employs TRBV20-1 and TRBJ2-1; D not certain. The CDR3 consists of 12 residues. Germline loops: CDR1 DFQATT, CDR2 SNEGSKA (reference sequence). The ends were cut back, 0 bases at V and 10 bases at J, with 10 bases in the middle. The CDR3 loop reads CSARDLDQEQFF. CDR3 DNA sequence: TGCAGTGCTAGAGACCTAGACCAGGAGCAGTTCTTC.

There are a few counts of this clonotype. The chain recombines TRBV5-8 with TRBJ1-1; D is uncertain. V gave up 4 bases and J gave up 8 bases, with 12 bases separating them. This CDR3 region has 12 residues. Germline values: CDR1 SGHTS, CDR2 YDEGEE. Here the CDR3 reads CASSLYGEEAFF. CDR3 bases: TGTGCCAGCAGCCTTTACGGCGAGGAAGCTTTCTTT.